These 10 T cell receptor beta chains were sequenced from one sample in a study of identifying expanded T cells in peripheral blood. Repertoires were generated with immunoSEQ multiplex PCR, while TCRdb's copy carries only in-frame clones and drops some. The data contain about 100,000 clones, over 75% of them singletons. Material for sequencing was blood. The receptors derive from a person aged 18 to 75 in good health.

The V call is TRBV10-3, the J call TRBJ2-2; D is unresolved. Germline lookup yields CDR1 ENHRY and CDR2 SYGVKD. Trimming removed 0 bases from V and 4 bases from J, with 9 bases in between. CDR3 length equals 15 residues. For the CDR3, the DNA is TGTGCCATCAGTGAGTCGGTCGCGAGCACCGGGGAGCTGTTTTTT. This codes for CAISESVASTGELFF.

V gene TRBV5-6 combines with J gene TRBJ2-5; the match to TRBD2 covers 13 bases. The J call is in doubt because the DNA end fits TRBJ2-7 better. CDR1 SGHDT and CDR2 YYEEEE come from the germline V gene. The CDR3 sequence is 15 residues long. The CDR3 DNA reads TGTGCCAGCAGCTTGGGGACTAGCGGGAGCTACGAGCAGTACTTC. Translating it yields CASSLGTSGSYEQYF.

The V call is TRBV19, the J call TRBJ1-2; D gene ambiguous. V was pared by 5 bases and J by 0 bases, with 13 bases between. This CDR3 is built from 15 residues. Germline V gene sequence: CDR1 LNHDA, CDR2 SQIVND (reference sequence). The CDR3 protein is CASSGELPANYGYTF. The CDR3 nucleotides read TGTGCCAGTAGTGGCGAACTACCGGCTAACTATGGCTACACCTTC.

The rearrangement links TRBV27 to TRBJ2-7; TRBD1 aligns across 7 bases. V shed 2 bases, J shed 4 bases, and the junction held 8 bases outside the gene matches. Germline values: CDR1 MNHEY, CDR2 SMNVEV (reference sequence). This CDR3 is 15 amino acids long. The CDR3 bases are TGTGCCAGCAGTTTAAAACAGGGGTCGACTTACGAGCAGTACTTC. It encodes CASSLKQGSTYEQYF.

The chain couples TRBV18 to TRBJ1-2; no clear D. Germline assignment: CDR1 KGHSH and CDR2 LQKENI. This CDR3 region has 14 residues. V lost 3 bases and J 4 bases, leaving 12 bases between the germline ends. CDR3 DNA: TGTGCCAGCTCACCGACCGGGAACCCCTATGGCTACACCTTC. The encoded protein is CASSPTGNPYGYTF.

The V and J genes are TRBV30 and TRBJ2-2; D remains ambiguous. Trimming took 2 bases from V and 5 from J, leaving 9 bases between them. Germline V CDR1 and CDR2: GTSNPN, SVGIG (reference sequence). The CDR3 spans 13 residues. The DNA of the CDR3 is TGTGCCTGGAGTCGATCCAGGACCGGGGAGCTGTTTTTT. It encodes CAWSRSRTGELFF.

V usage is TRBV4-1 and J usage is TRBJ1-4; perhaps TRBD1 as D (5 bases). The germline CDR1 and CDR2 sequences are MGHRA and YSYEKL. The V end was cut by 3 bases, the J end by 1 base, with 15 bases between. CDR3 size: 17 residues. CDR3 coding DNA: TGCGCCAGCAGCCACGTACAGGCTAGAGTAACTAATGAAAAACTGTTTTTT. Amino acids: CASSHVQARVTNEKLFF.

The J gene is TRBJ1-1, the V gene TRBV18, with D possibly being TRBD1 (6 bases). CDR3 size: 14 residues. Trimming removed 0 bases from V and 3 bases from J, with 8 bases in between. Germline V lookup: CDR1 KGHSH, CDR2 LQKENI. CDR3 nucleotide sequence: TGTGCCAGCTCACCACCGACAGGATACACTGAAGCTTTCTTT. It yields the protein CASSPPTGYTEAFF.

V and J are TRBV2 and TRBJ1-5; possible D gene TRBD1, 6 bases. Trimming took 2 bases from V and 7 from J, leaving 12 bases between them. Germline CDR1 SNHLY, CDR2 FYNNEI. The length of the CDR3 is 14 residues. As DNA, the CDR3 is TGTGCCAGCAGTGAATTCAGGGGTTGGCAGCCCCAGCATTTT. This codes for CASSEFRGWQPQHF. Combining the CDR3 with reference TRBV2 and TRBJ1-5 gives the whole variable domain EPEVTQTPSHQVTQMGQEVILRCVPISNHLYFYWYRQILGQKVEFLVSFYNNEISEKSEIFDDQFSVERPDGSNFTLKIRSTKLEDSAMYFCASSEFRGWQPQHFGDGTRLSIL.

The chain links TRBV30 to TRBJ1-2; D unclear. Per the germline V gene, CDR1 is GTSNPN and CDR2 is SVGIG (reference sequence). Trimming removed 5 bases at V and 7 bases at J, with 17 bases between. The CDR3 has 13 residues. The CDR3 loop reads CAWGPGGLAGYTF. CDR3 sequence (DNA): TGTGCCTGGGGACCGGGAGGGCTCGCTGGCTACACCTTC.